One sample yielded the 5 T cell receptor beta chains listed below, sequenced in a study of cytomegalovirus exposure and HLA in healthy donors (TCRdb year 2017). Libraries were constructed by the immunoSEQ multiplex PCR assay. For the multiplex PCR, a mixture combining 60 forward primers for TCR Vbeta segments and 13 reverse primers for TCR Jbeta segments was used. The clones in this table, taken by TCRdb from immuneACCESS, are in-frame only. Not every clone is retained; where verified, under half of the shortfall comes from an unresolved V gene, and the cause of the rest is unknown. For this sample there are around 90,000 clones; around 60% appear just once. Around 2.5% of the sample is held by the ten biggest clonotypes. The sequenced sample consisted of PBMCs. These receptors all stem from a human donor in good health.

V and J are TRBV15 and TRBJ2-5; the match to TRBD1 covers 10 bases. The CDR3 spans 15 residues. From germline, CDR1 is LNHNV and CDR2 YYDKDF (reference sequence). Trimming took 0 bases from V and 5 from J; bases not matched to a gene: 3. Here the CDR3 reads CATSRDGDRGETQYF. CDR3 nucleotide sequence: TGTGCCACCAGCAGAGATGGGGACAGGGGCGAGACCCAGTACTTC.

This chain connects TRBV7-2 to TRBJ1-1, with D unclear. CDR1 is SGHTA, CDR2 FQGNSA, per germline. The CDR3 has 12 residues. Trimming stripped 7 bases from V and 0 bases from J, with 6 bases between. The DNA for the CDR3 is TGTGCCAGCACCGGGGTGAACACTGAAGCTTTCTTT. This sequence encodes CASTGVNTEAFF.

This sequence joins TRBV4-3 and TRBJ1-4; 9 bases are shared with TRBD1. Per germline, CDR1 LGHNA and CDR2 YSLEER. This CDR3 contains 15 residues. V dropped 0 bases and J dropped 9; count of bases not matched to a gene: 5. The CDR3 reads CASSQDGGQGKKLFF. DNA for the CDR3: TGCGCCAGCAGCCAAGATGGTGGACAGGGGAAAAAACTGTTTTTT.

J is TRBJ2-1 and V is TRBV5-4, with TRBD2 as a possible D gene (7 bases). There are 16 residues in the CDR3. Between the trimmed V and J ends, which lost 6 bases and 8 bases, there was a span of 24 bases. Germline CDR1 reads SGHNT; CDR2 reads YYREEE (reference sequence). CDR3: CASTWGGGGRGDEQFF. The CDR3 DNA is TGTGCCAGCACCTGGGGGGGTGGGGGCAGGGGAGATGAGCAGTTCTTC. The entire variable domain, with the rest obtained from reference TRBV5-4 and TRBJ2-1, is as follows: ETGVTQSPTHLIKTRGQQVTLRCSSQSGHNTVSWYQQALGQGPQFIFQYYREEENGRGNFPPRFSGLQFPNYSSELNVNALELDDSALYLCASTWGGGGRGDEQFFGPGTRLTVL.

V is TRBV29-1 and J is TRBJ1-2, with 7 bases identical to TRBD1. The CDR3 is made up of 13 amino acids. Trimming cost V 3 bases and J 5 bases; bases outside gene matches: 6. Germline CDR1 reads SQVTM; CDR2 reads ANQGSEA. The DNA for the CDR3 is TGCAGCGTTGATCGCCTACAGGGGTATGGCTACACCTTC. Translation gives CSVDRLQGYGYTF. Full variable domain (missing parts from reference TRBV29-1 and TRBJ1-2): SAVISQKPSRDICQRGTSLTIQCQVDSQVTMMFWYRQQPGQSLTLIATANQGSEATYESGFVIDKFPISRPNLTFSTLTVSNMSPEDSSIYLCSVDRLQGYGYTFGSGTRLTVV.